The 24 T cell receptor beta chains below all came from one sample that was sequenced in a study of blood T cell repertoires in COVID-19. Assay: immunoSEQ multiplex PCR; the TCRdb copy retains only in-frame clones and omits some. The sample consists of more than 200,000 clones, 90% to 95% of them appearing once. Sequenced sample: PBMCs or T cells enriched from blood (not recorded which). The source of these receptors is a woman aged 18-29 years who had recovered from COVID-19.

The V gene is TRBV7-9, the J gene TRBJ2-5, with D tentatively TRBD1 (5 bases). The CDR3 length is 14 residues. Germline loops: CDR1 SEHNR, CDR2 FQNEAQ (reference sequence). V shed 3 bases and J shed 2 bases, with 10 bases lying between them. The CDR3 DNA sequence: TGTGCCAGCAGCTTTCAGGGAAAACAAGAGACCCAGTACTTC. Its protein product is CASSFQGKQETQYF.

V is TRBV27 and J is TRBJ2-7, with 7 bases matching TRBD1. Germline-derived CDR1 and CDR2 are MNHEY and SMNVEV (reference sequence). The CDR3 runs 14 residues. The trim removed 8 bases at V and 3 bases at J, leaving 10 bases unmatched. Here the CDR3 reads CASRPDRSLYEQYF. CDR3 sequence (DNA): TGTGCCAGCCGCCCGGACAGGTCCCTCTACGAGCAGTACTTC.

V gene TRBV18 combines with J gene TRBJ1-1; 7 bases line up with TRBD1. The length of the CDR3 is 15 residues. Trimming removed 3 bases from V and 1 base from J; junction bases left unmatched: 5. Per the germline V gene, CDR1 is KGHSH and CDR2 is LQKENI. The CDR3, as DNA: TGTGCCAGCTCACCCAGACAGGGAGGGAACACTGAAGCTTTCTTT. Its translation is CASSPRQGGNTEAFF.

J is TRBJ2-2 and V is TRBV11-1; TRBD2 agrees at 11 bases. Trimming took 3 bases from V and 6 from J; bases not matched to a gene: 6. Germline V gene data show CDR1 as SGHAT and CDR2 as FQDESV (reference sequence). The CDR3 is made up of 16 amino acids. In DNA, the CDR3 is TGTGCCAGCAGCTTCTCACAGACTAGCGGGGCCGGGGAGCTGTTTTTT. Protein: CASSFSQTSGAGELFF. The entire variable domain, with the rest obtained from reference TRBV11-1 and TRBJ2-2, is as follows: EAEVAQSPRYKITEKSQAVAFWCDPISGHATLYWYRQILGQGPELLVQFQDESVVDDSQLPKDRFSAERLKGVDSTLKIQPAELGDSAMYLCASSFSQTSGAGELFFGEGSRLTVL.

The rearrangement uses TRBV5-4 and TRBJ1-1; 7 nucleotides agree with TRBD1. Germline lookup yields CDR1 SGHNT and CDR2 YYREEE (reference sequence). CDR3 length: 12 amino acids. V was pared by 2 bases and J by 8 bases, with 3 bases of the junction left unmatched. The CDR3: CASSFPGQEAFF. CDR3 nucleotide sequence: TGTGCCAGCAGCTTTCCGGGACAGGAAGCTTTCTTT.

This chain uses TRBV9 with TRBJ1-1; the D is unclear. Germline values: CDR1 SGDLS, CDR2 YYNGEE. V was clipped by 1 base and J by 1 base, with 8 bases between them. This CDR3 region has 14 residues. CDR3 sequence reads: CASSVSPRNTEAFF. The CDR3 DNA follows: TGTGCCAGCAGCGTAAGCCCCCGGAACACTGAAGCTTTCTTT.

This clone came up once. In DNA, the CDR3 is TGTGCCACCAGTTCTACAGGGGTCTCTGGGGCCAACGTCCTGACTTTC. This gives the protein CATSSTGVSGANVLTF. The rearrangement joins TRBV24-1 to TRBJ2-6; TRBD1 matches 7 bases. Germline V lookup: CDR1 KGHDR, CDR2 SFDVKD. The ends lost 6 bases at V and 0 bases at J; junction bases unmatched: 4. The CDR3 length is 16 residues.

The J gene is TRBJ2-7, the V gene TRBV27, with 10 bases identical to TRBD1. The CDR3 totals 17 residues. Germline values: CDR1 MNHEY, CDR2 SMNVEV (reference sequence). V lost 3 bases, J lost 3 bases, and 11 bases stayed unmatched. This CDR3 is CASSLGAGQGRFYEQYF. CDR3 bases: TGTGCCAGCAGTTTGGGGGCGGGACAGGGGAGGTTCTACGAGCAGTACTTC.

The chain links TRBV27 to TRBJ1-1, with TRBD1 identical over 7 bases. The CDR3 spans 15 residues. Germline trimming cut 5 bases from V and 1 base from J; bases unmatched to any gene: 7. Germline CDR1 MNHEY, CDR2 SMNVEV (reference sequence). The CDR3 region has the DNA TGTGCCAGCAGTCCAAGACAGGGCCCGAACACTGAAGCTTTCTTT. Translated, it gives CASSPRQGPNTEAFF.

The J gene is TRBJ2-7, the V gene TRBV7-8; TRBD1 is a possible D gene (5 bases). CDR3 length: 16 amino acids. The germline V gene has CDR1 SGHVS and CDR2 FQNEAQ. V shed 1 base and J shed 0 bases, with 13 bases lying between them. In nucleotides, the CDR3 is TGTGCCAGCAGCTTAGGGGTGGGGCAAGTCTCCTACGAGCAGTACTTC. The encoded protein is CASSLGVGQVSYEQYF.

This clone was seen only once. The V call is TRBV13, the J call TRBJ1-2; D unclear. Per germline, CDR1 PRHDT and CDR2 FYEKMQ (reference sequence). The CDR3 covers 14 residues. V lost 6 bases to trimming and J lost 0 bases, with 11 bases between them. The CDR3 nucleotides are TGTGCCAGCAGTCCGGGAGCCTCTAACTATGGCTACACCTTC. This translates into CASSPGASNYGYTF.

The DNA of the CDR3 is TGTGCCAGCAGTACGTATCGCGGGGCAAACTATGGCTACACCTTC. Translating it yields CASSTYRGANYGYTF. The chain combines TRBV6-6 with TRBJ1-2; maybe TRBD1 (5 bases). The ends were cut back, 5 bases at V and 2 bases at J, with 15 bases in the middle. The CDR3 totals 15 residues. Germline CDR1 reads MNHNY; CDR2 reads SVGAGI (reference sequence).

The gene calls are TRBV27 and TRBJ2-7; maybe TRBD2 (5 bases). CDR1 MNHEY and CDR2 SMNVEV come from the germline V gene (reference sequence). Deletions cut 2 bases from V and 3 bases from J, with 11 bases between. This CDR3 region has 14 residues. The CDR3 DNA is TGTGCCAGCAGTTTAGGCCGGGGAAACTACGAGCAGTACTTC. Protein sequence: CASSLGRGNYEQYF.

The rearrangement uses TRBV15 and TRBJ1-1; D gene ambiguous. Germline V CDR1 and CDR2: LNHNV, YYDKDF (reference sequence). This CDR3 spans 13 amino acids. Between the trimmed V and J ends, which lost 8 bases and 0 bases, there was a span of 10 bases. The CDR3 spells CATGGGLNTEAFF. CDR3 DNA sequence: TGTGCCACCGGCGGAGGGCTGAACACTGAAGCTTTCTTT.

The rearrangement joins TRBV18 to TRBJ1-1, with D possibly being TRBD1 (5 bases). This CDR3 contains 15 residues. Trimming removed 5 bases at V and 1 base at J, with 14 bases between. The germline V gene encodes CDR1 KGHSH and CDR2 LQKENI. The CDR3 reads CASSEQGSWNTEAFF. The CDR3 DNA sequence: TGTGCCAGCTCAGAGCAGGGCAGCTGGAACACTGAAGCTTTCTTT.

The chain employs TRBV4-3 and TRBJ1-4; D call uncertain. The CDR3 extends over 14 amino acids. Trimming removed 4 bases from V and 3 bases from J, with 9 bases in between. The germline gives CDR1 LGHNA, CDR2 YSLEER. The CDR3 loop is CASSRQASNEKLFF. For the CDR3, the DNA is TGCGCCAGCAGCCGGCAGGCCTCTAATGAAAAACTGTTTTTT.

This clone was seen just once. This rearrangement joins TRBV5-1 to TRBJ1-2, with 7 bases that match TRBD1. This CDR3 has 14 amino acids. After removal of 4 bases from V and 4 bases from J, the junction contained 7 bases not matched to a gene. The V gene's germline CDR1 is SGHRS and CDR2 YFSETQ. CDR3 protein: CASSPTGPLYGYTF. CDR3 DNA sequence: TGCGCCAGCAGCCCGACAGGGCCTCTCTATGGCTACACCTTC.

The V gene is TRBV5-1, the J gene TRBJ2-3; TRBD1 matches at 7 bases. The CDR3 runs 13 residues. Per germline, CDR1 SGHRS and CDR2 YFSETQ. V was clipped by 6 bases and J by 4 bases; unmatched bases: 5. DNA of the CDR3: TGCGCCAGCAACCCCCAGGGGGCAGATACGCAGTATTTT. Its translation is CASNPQGADTQYF.

The V gene is TRBV19, the J gene TRBJ1-2, with 9 bases lining up with TRBD1. J was trimmed by 13 bases and V by 6 bases; bases with no gene match: 6. CDR1 and CDR2 (germline): LNHDA, SQIVND (reference sequence). The CDR3 is 11 residues long. This CDR3 reads CASRSGTGPTF. The CDR3 bases are TGTGCCAGTAGGTCCGGGACAGGGCCCACCTTC.

The rearrangement uses TRBV2 and TRBJ2-1; D might be TRBD2 (6 bases). V was clipped by 5 bases and J by 6 bases, with 14 bases between them. The CDR3 contains 14 residues. Germline CDR1 and CDR2: SNHLY and FYNNEI. In DNA form, the CDR3 reads TGTGCCAGCAGTCCTTACCTTAGCGGCAATGAGCAGTTCTTC. It is translated as CASSPYLSGNEQFF.

The genes are TRBV5-1 and TRBJ2-1; maybe TRBD2 (6 bases). This CDR3 is built from 15 residues. CDR1 SGHRS and CDR2 YFSETQ come from the germline V gene. The V and J ends lost 1 base and 5 bases respectively, with 13 bases between them. The CDR3 coding sequence is TGCGCCAGCAGCTTGACCAGCGGGCGAGACAATGAGCAGTTCTTC. It encodes CASSLTSGRDNEQFF.

This chain connects TRBV7-8 to TRBJ1-1; 7 bases map to TRBD1. Germline CDR1 SGHVS, CDR2 FQNEAQ. The ends lost 3 bases at V and 4 bases at J; junction bases unmatched: 8. The CDR3 loop spans 15 amino acids. Here the CDR3 reads CASSFWGQSPTEAFF. The CDR3 nucleotides are TGTGCCAGCAGCTTCTGGGGACAGAGCCCCACTGAAGCTTTCTTT. The full variable domain, rest sourced from reference TRBV7-8 and TRBJ1-1, is GAGVSQSPRYKVAKRGQDVALRCDPISGHVSLFWYQQALGQGPEFLTYFQNEAQLDKSGLPSDRFFAERPEGSVSTLKIQRTQQEDSAVYLCASSFWGQSPTEAFFGQGTRLTVV.

CDR3 sequence (DNA): TGTGCCAGCTCACTGGCCGTGGAAGGGGGTAGGAATGAGCAGTTCTTC. It is translated as CASSLAVEGGRNEQFF. This chain uses TRBV18 with TRBJ2-1, with TRBD1 as a possible D gene (6 bases). Germline CDR1 and CDR2: KGHSH and LQKENI. CDR3 length equals 16 residues. V dropped 4 bases and J dropped 7 bases, with 20 bases sitting between them.

The chain couples TRBV5-4 to TRBJ1-4; D not resolved. Germline CDR1 SGHNT, CDR2 YYREEE (reference sequence). The CDR3 covers 14 residues. Trimming took off 2 bases at V and 0 bases at J, with 5 bases between the two ends. The CDR3 DNA sequence: TGTGCCAGCAGCTTACAGTCAACTAATGAAAAACTGTTTTTT. It yields the protein CASSLQSTNEKLFF.